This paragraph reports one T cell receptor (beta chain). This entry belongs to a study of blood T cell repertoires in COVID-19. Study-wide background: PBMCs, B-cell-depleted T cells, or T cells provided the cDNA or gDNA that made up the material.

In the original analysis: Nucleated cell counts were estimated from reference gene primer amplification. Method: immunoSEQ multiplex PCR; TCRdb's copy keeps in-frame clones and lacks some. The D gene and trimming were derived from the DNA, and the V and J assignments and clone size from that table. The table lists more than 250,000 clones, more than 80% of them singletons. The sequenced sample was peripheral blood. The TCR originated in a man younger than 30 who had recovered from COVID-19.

DNA of the CDR3: TGTGCCAGCAGTGAATCTTTCTTTAAGGGAGTGGACGAGCAGTACTTC. Translating gives CASSESFFKGVDEQYF. The chain employs TRBV6-1 and TRBJ2-7; TRBD2 might be the D (5 bases). The V and J ends lost 2 bases and 5 bases respectively, with 19 bases between them. Germline assignment: CDR1 MNHNS and CDR2 SASEGT. The length of the CDR3 is 16 residues.